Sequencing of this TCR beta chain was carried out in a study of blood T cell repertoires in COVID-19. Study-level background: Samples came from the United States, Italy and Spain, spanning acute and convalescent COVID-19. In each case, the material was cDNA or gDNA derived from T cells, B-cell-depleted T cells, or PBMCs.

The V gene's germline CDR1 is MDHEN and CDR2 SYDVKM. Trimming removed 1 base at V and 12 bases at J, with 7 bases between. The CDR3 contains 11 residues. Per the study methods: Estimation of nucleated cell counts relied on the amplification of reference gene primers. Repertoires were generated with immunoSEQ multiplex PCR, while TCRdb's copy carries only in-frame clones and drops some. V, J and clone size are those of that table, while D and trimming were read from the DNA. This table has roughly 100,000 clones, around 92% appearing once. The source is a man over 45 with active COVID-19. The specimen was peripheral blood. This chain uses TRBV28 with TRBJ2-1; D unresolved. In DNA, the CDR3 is TGTGCCAGCAGTTTATACACGGGGCAGTTCTTC. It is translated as CASSLYTGQFF.